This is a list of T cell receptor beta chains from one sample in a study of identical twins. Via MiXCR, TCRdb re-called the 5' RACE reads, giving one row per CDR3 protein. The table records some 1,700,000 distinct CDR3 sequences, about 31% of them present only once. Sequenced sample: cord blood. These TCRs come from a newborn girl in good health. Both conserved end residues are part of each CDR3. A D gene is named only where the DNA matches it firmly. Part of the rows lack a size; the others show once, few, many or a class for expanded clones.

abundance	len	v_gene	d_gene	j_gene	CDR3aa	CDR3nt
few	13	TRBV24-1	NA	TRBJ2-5	CATSSNIKKTQYF	TGTGCCACCAGTTCTAACATTAAAAAGACCCAGTACTTC
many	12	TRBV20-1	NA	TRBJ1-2	CSARVGLDGYTF	TGCAGTGCTAGAGTAGGGCTTGATGGCTACACCTTC
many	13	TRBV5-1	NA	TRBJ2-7	CASSLTRSYEQYF	TGTGCCAGCAGTCTGACGAGGTCCTACGAGCAGTACTTC
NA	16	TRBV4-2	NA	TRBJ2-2	CASSQGPGSKAGELFF	TGTGCCAGCAGCCAAGGTCCCGGGAGTAAAGCCGGGGAGCTGTTTTTT
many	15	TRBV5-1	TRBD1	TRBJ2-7	CASSFLGQGRNEQYF	TGCGCCAGCAGCTTTCTCGGACAGGGGCGGAACGAGCAGTACTTC
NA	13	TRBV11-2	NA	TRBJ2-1	CASRHWIYNEQFF	TGTGCCAGCCGTCACTGGATCTACAATGAGCAGTTCTTC
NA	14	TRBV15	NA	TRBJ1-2	CATSRDYTNYGYTF	TGTGCCACCAGCAGAGATTACACTAACTATGGCTACACCTTC
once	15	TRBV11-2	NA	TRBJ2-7	CASSLASRRGGEQYF	TGTGCCAGCAGCTTAGCATCAAGACGGGGAGGCGAGCAGTACTTC
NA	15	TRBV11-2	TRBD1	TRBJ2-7	CASSLGARTGYEQYF	TGTGCCAGCAGCTTAGGTGCCAGGACAGGCTACGAGCAGTACTTC
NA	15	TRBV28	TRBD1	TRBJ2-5	CASSLPWAGGREQYF	TGTGCCAGCAGTCTCCCCTGGGCAGGGGGCAGGGAGCAGTACTTC
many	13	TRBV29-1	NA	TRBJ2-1	CSVEGRDLNEQFF	TGCAGCGTTGAAGGCCGGGATTTGAATGAGCAGTTCTTC
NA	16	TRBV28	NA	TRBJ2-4	CASSLYGVVAKNIQYF	TGTGCCAGCAGTTTATATGGGGTTGTAGCCAAAAACATTCAGTACTTC
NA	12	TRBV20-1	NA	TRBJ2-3	CSARDITDTQYF	TGCAGTGCTAGAGATATCACAGATACGCAGTATTTT
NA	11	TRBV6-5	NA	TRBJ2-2	CASSYLGELFF	TGTGCCAGCAGTTACCTCGGGGAGCTGTTTTTT
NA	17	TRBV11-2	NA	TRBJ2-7	CASSLKNEPGPAYEQYF	TGTGCCAGCAGCTTGAAAAACGAGCCAGGACCAGCCTACGAGCAGTACTTC
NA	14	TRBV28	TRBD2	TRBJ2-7	CASSLRGGKDEQYF	TGTGCCAGCAGTTTGAGGGGAGGGAAGGACGAGCAGTACTTC
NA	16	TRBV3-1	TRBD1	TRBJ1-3	CASSPLGQASGNTIYF	TGTGCCAGCAGCCCTCTGGGACAGGCCTCTGGAAACACCATATATTTT
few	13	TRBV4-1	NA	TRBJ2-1	CASSQGGKGEQFF	TGCGCCAGCAGCCAAGGCGGGAAGGGTGAGCAGTTCTTC
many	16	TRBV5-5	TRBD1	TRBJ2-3	CASSWGQVSSTDTQYF	TGTGCCAGCAGCTGGGGACAGGTTTCTAGCACAGATACGCAGTATTTT